These 20 T cell receptor beta chains originate from one sample sequenced in a study of blood T cell dynamics during melanoma immunotherapy. Profiled with immunoSEQ multiplex PCR; TCRdb holds only in-frame clones, not every one. The sample shows approximately 17,000 clones, about 85% of them seen only once. This sample's time point: week 3, after first cycle of checkpoint inhibitor. Source: blood, taken from a patient treated with checkpoint blockade. All receptors derive from a human donor with melanoma.

The rearrangement links TRBV2 to TRBJ1-1, with D tentatively TRBD1 (6 bases). The ends were cut back, 3 bases at V and 6 bases at J, with 14 bases in the middle. The CDR3 loop spans 14 amino acids. CDR1 is SNHLY and CDR2 is FYNNEI in the germline V gene. The CDR3 DNA follows: TGTGCCAGCAGTGAGGGGGCAGGGTGGTCTGAAGCTTTCTTT. Translation gives CASSEGAGWSEAFF.

The chain combines TRBV7-2 with TRBJ2-3, with D maybe TRBD2 (6 bases). Trimming took 1 base from V and 3 from J, leaving 8 bases between them. The CDR3 has 14 amino acids. Per the germline V gene, CDR1 is SGHTA and CDR2 is FQGNSA. CDR3 in amino acids: CASSLGDFTDTQYF. CDR3 in DNA: TGTGCCAGCAGCTTAGGGGACTTTACAGATACGCAGTATTTT. Filled out from reference TRBV7-2 and TRBJ2-3, the complete variable domain reads GAGVSQSPSNKVTEKGKDVELRCDPISGHTALYWYRQSLGQGLEFLIYFQGNSAPDKSGLPSDRFSAERTGGSVSTLTIQRTQQEDSAVYLCASSLGDFTDTQYFGPGTRLTVL.

The V gene is TRBV11-2, the J gene TRBJ1-5, with no clear D. Germline CDR1 reads SGHAT; CDR2 reads FQNNGV. Trimming shortened V by 0 bases and J by 6 bases, and 6 bases separated the two germline ends. CDR3 length equals 13 residues. This CDR3 reads CASSLDPIQPQHF. The CDR3 coding sequence is TGTGCCAGCAGCTTAGATCCTATTCAGCCCCAGCATTTT.

This chain joins TRBV4-3 and TRBJ2-7; D is uncertain. This CDR3 has 15 residues. Deletions cut 0 bases from V and 0 bases from J, with 9 bases between. CDR1 is LGHNA and CDR2 is YSLEER in the germline V gene. In nucleotides, the CDR3 is TGCGCCAGCAGCCAAGATGCGGCCGGCTCCTACGAGCAGTACTTC. This translates into CASSQDAAGSYEQYF.

The chain couples TRBV7-8 to TRBJ2-2, with D perhaps matching TRBD1 (5 bases). CDR3 size: 16 residues. CDR1 and CDR2 from the germline V gene are SGHVS and FQNEAQ. The germline V and J ends were trimmed by 4 bases and 2 bases, with 14 bases remaining between them. Here the CDR3 DNA reads TGTGCCAGCAGCTACTCACAGGCGCGAAACACCGGGGAGCTGTTTTTT. Encoded protein: CASSYSQARNTGELFF.

The chain employs TRBV6-5 and TRBJ1-5; 9 bases match TRBD1. V was clipped by 4 bases and J by 5 bases; unmatched bases: 6. The CDR3 extends over 15 amino acids. Looked up from germline, CDR1 is MNHEY and CDR2 is SVGAGI. The CDR3 DNA reads as TGTGCCAGCAGTTCAATCGGGACAGGGCATCAGCCCCAGCATTTT. It specifies CASSSIGTGHQPQHF.

This chain uses TRBV4-2 with TRBJ2-1, with D maybe TRBD2 (6 bases). V lost 0 bases and J lost 5, with 14 bases in between. Germline V gene lookup returns CDR1 LGHNA and CDR2 YNFKEQ. This CDR3 comprises 16 residues. The CDR3 DNA follows: TGTGCCAGCAGCCAAGATTTTGAGCGGGCTCACAATGAGCAGTTCTTC. It translates to CASSQDFERAHNEQFF.

The CDR3 spells CSVKSSTDTQYF. In DNA form, the CDR3 reads TGCAGCGTTAAGTCAAGCACAGATACGCAGTATTTT. This chain links TRBV29-1 with TRBJ2-3; D is unclear. Germline V gene lookup returns CDR1 SQVTM and CDR2 ANQGSEA. Trimming removed 5 bases at V and 0 bases at J, with 6 bases between. The CDR3 is made up of 12 amino acids.

The chain uses TRBV9 and TRBJ1-6; the D is unclear. Germline CDR1 and CDR2: SGDLS and YYNGEE. V lost 0 bases and J lost 10, with 11 bases in between. This CDR3 is 14 amino acids long. The CDR3 nucleotides read TGTGCCAGCAGCGTAGGGGGTATGGGGTCACCCCTCCACTTT. This sequence encodes CASSVGGMGSPLHF.

The chain links TRBV27 to TRBJ2-7; 14 nucleotides line up with TRBD2. CDR3 length: 18 amino acids. After removal of 6 bases from V and 3 bases from J, the junction contained 13 bases not matched to a gene. Germline V gene lookup returns CDR1 MNHEY and CDR2 SMNVEV (reference sequence). The CDR3 DNA reads as TGTGCCAGCAGCACTTTTAACGGGGGGACTAGCGGGAGCTACGAGCAGTACTTC. This encodes CASSTFNGGTSGSYEQYF.

This rearrangement joins TRBV30 to TRBJ1-2, with a tentative D call TRBD1 (6 bases). This CDR3 comprises 17 residues. V was trimmed by 2 bases and J by 8 bases, leaving 27 bases between them. CDR1 is GTSNPN, CDR2 SVGIG, per germline (reference sequence). As DNA, the CDR3 is TGTGCCTGGAGTTCGGGGCTGTGGGGCACAGGGAATCGGGGCTACACCTTC. Translating gives CAWSSGLWGTGNRGYTF.

The V gene is TRBV5-1, the J gene TRBJ2-5, with 8 bases matching TRBD1. The DNA end favors TRBJ2-7, so the J call may be wrong. This CDR3 contains 14 residues. Germline CDR1 SGHRS, CDR2 YFSETQ. The CDR3 DNA reads TGCGCCAGTGGAAGGGGACAGGACAATAGCGAGCAGTACTTC. Translation gives CASGRGQDNSEQYF.

The chain combines TRBV5-8 with TRBJ2-5; 7 nucleotides match TRBD2. The J call is uncertain, as TRBJ2-7 better fits the DNA end. CDR3 length equals 14 residues. CDR1 and CDR2 from the germline V gene are SGHTS and YDEGEE. CDR3 sequence: CASSLLGGSYEQYF. In DNA form, the CDR3 reads TGTGCCAGCAGCTTGTTGGGCGGGAGCTACGAGCAGTACTTC.

This chain joins TRBV7-2 and TRBJ2-7; 10 positions agree with TRBD2. Germline V gene data show CDR1 as SGHTA and CDR2 as FQGNSA. The V and J ends lost 5 bases and 3 bases, in that order; junction bases with no gene match: 7. The CDR3 totals 15 residues. In DNA form, the CDR3 reads TGTGCCAGCAGCCGGACTAGCGGAGGAGGCTACGAGCAGTACTTC. It specifies CASSRTSGGGYEQYF.

Only a few counts were recorded for this clone. V is TRBV19 and J is TRBJ1-5, with TRBD1 identical over 9 bases. The V gene end was trimmed by 5 bases and the J gene end by 7 bases; junction bases not matched to a gene: 9. This CDR3 is built from 15 residues. The germline V gene has CDR1 LNHDA and CDR2 SQIVND (reference sequence). CDR3 nucleotides: TGTGCCAGTAGTTTTCGGGACAGGGCCGGGCAGCCCCAGCATTTT. Protein product: CASSFRDRAGQPQHF.

This clone was seen only a few times. The rearrangement uses TRBV28 and TRBJ1-2; possibly TRBD1 for D (5 bases). This CDR3 is 12 amino acids long. Germline V CDR1 and CDR2: MDHEN, SYDVKM. V was cut by 5 bases and J by 6 bases, with 10 bases left in between. This CDR3 is CASSVLRDGYTF. DNA of the CDR3: TGTGCCAGCAGTGTCCTCAGGGATGGCTACACCTTC.

The chain carries TRBV6-6 and TRBJ2-7; tentatively, D is TRBD1 or TRBD2 (5 bases each). V was cut by 3 bases and J by 6 bases, with 18 bases left in between. From germline, CDR1 is MNHNY and CDR2 SVGAGI (reference sequence). The CDR3 is made up of 15 amino acids. CDR3 DNA: TGTGCCAGCAGTTATACTAGGGACCGCCTTCTCGAGCAGTACTTC. Protein sequence: CASSYTRDRLLEQYF.

The V and J genes are TRBV28 and TRBJ1-2; unclear D gene. Germline V gives CDR1 MDHEN, CDR2 SYDVKM. Trimming cost V 7 bases and J 4 bases, with 16 bases left between them. The length of the CDR3 is 14 residues. CDR3 region: CASTTGYAGYGYTF. CDR3 in DNA: TGTGCCAGCACCACTGGGTACGCCGGCTATGGCTACACCTTC.

The chain links TRBV19 to TRBJ2-1; the match to TRBD2 covers 11 bases. With 3 bases clipped from V and 6 bases from J, the junction kept 4 bases outside the gene matches. Germline CDR1 reads LNHDA; CDR2 reads SQIVND (reference sequence). The CDR3 has 15 residues. CDR3 sequence (DNA): TGTGCCAGTAGTATTAGCGGGAGGGCGTCCAATGAGCAGTTCTTC. This encodes CASSISGRASNEQFF. Drawing the rest from reference TRBV19 and TRBJ2-1, the complete variable domain is DGGITQSPKYLFRKEGQNVTLSCEQNLNHDAMYWYRQDPGQGLRLIYYSQIVNDFQKGDIAEGYSVSREKKESFPLTVTSAQKNPTAFYLCASSISGRASNEQFFGPGTRLTVL.

The chain employs TRBV19 and TRBJ2-7; 10 nucleotides align to TRBD1. V shed 9 bases and J 3 bases; nucleotides not matched to a gene: 5. The germline V gene encodes CDR1 LNHDA and CDR2 SQIVND (reference sequence). The length of the CDR3 is 13 residues. The CDR3 nucleotides are TGTGCCAGCGGGACAGGGGCTAGCTACGAGCAGTACTTC. This sequence encodes CASGTGASYEQYF.